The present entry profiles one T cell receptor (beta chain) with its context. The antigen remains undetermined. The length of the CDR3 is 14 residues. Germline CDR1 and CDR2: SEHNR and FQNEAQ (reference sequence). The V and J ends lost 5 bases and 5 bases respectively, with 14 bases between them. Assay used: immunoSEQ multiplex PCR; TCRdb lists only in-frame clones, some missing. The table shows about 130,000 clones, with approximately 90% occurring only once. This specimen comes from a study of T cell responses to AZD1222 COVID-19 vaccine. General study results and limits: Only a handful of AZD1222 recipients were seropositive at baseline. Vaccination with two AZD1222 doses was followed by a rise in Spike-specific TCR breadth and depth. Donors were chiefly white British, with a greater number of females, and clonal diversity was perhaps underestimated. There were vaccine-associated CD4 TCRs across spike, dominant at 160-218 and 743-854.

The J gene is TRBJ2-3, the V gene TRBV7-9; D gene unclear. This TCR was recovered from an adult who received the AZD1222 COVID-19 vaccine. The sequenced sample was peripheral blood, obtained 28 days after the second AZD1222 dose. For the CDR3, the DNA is TGTGCCAGCAGCCTCGATGCCTCAGGAGATACGCAGTATTTT. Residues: CASSLDASGDTQYF.